This is a list of T cell receptor beta chains from one sample in a study of T cell responses to AZD1222 COVID-19 vaccine. Data came from immunoSEQ multiplex PCR; TCRdb stores just in-frame clones and leaves some out. The sample lists tens of thousands of clones; 80% to 90% were seen once. The sample was peripheral blood, taken on day 0 of AZD1222 vaccination. These TCRs come from an adult in good health. Each CDR3 is given without its conserved first and last residue. Fields, in order: J gene, V gene, CDR3 protein.

J gene: TRBJ1-1; V gene: TRBV14; CDR3 protein: ASSQEIRDTEAF
J gene: TRBJ2-1; V gene: TRBV5-5; CDR3 protein: ASNHRGGGNEQF
J gene: TRBJ1-1; V gene: TRBV5-1; CDR3 protein: ASSLARFGLIAEAF
J gene: TRBJ2-5; V gene: TRBV3-1/TRBV3-2; CDR3 protein: ASRGVQETQY
J gene: TRBJ2-3; V gene: TRBV9; CDR3 protein: ASSGGHRYTDTQY
J gene: TRBJ2-1; V gene: TRBV19; CDR3 protein: ASSIGRSSGSRSNEQF
J gene: TRBJ2-1; V gene: TRBV2; CDR3 protein: ASSEGGVGNEQF
J gene: TRBJ2-5; V gene: TRBV3-1/TRBV3-2; CDR3 protein: ASSQDYQHISFGTQY
J gene: TRBJ2-7; V gene: TRBV6-1; CDR3 protein: ASSDPGQGVREQY
J gene: TRBJ2-2; V gene: TRBV7-6; CDR3 protein: ASSSFKGRSNTGELF
J gene: TRBJ1-1; V gene: TRBV28; CDR3 protein: ASSFRGTEAF
J gene: TRBJ2-7; V gene: TRBV3-1/TRBV3-2; CDR3 protein: ASSQRGHEQY
J gene: TRBJ2-2; V gene: TRBV5-1; CDR3 protein: ASSLQGSTGELF
J gene: TRBJ2-7; V gene: TRBV6-1; CDR3 protein: ASSENLGMYEQY
J gene: TRBJ1-2; V gene: TRBV6-1; CDR3 protein: ASSEAVQRAPYGYT
J gene: TRBJ1-1; V gene: TRBV9; CDR3 protein: ASSVAGWGHEYTEAF
J gene: TRBJ2-7; V gene: TRBV9; CDR3 protein: ASSPQTSGRNEQY
J gene: TRBJ2-7; V gene: TRBV7-9; CDR3 protein: ASSRQGPYEQY
J gene: TRBJ1-6; V gene: TRBV5-1; CDR3 protein: ASSLVSEHNSPLH
J gene: TRBJ2-3; V gene: TRBV14; CDR3 protein: ASSPGENTQY
J gene: TRBJ2-7; V gene: TRBV5-1; CDR3 protein: ASSLDTGEGYEQY
J gene: TRBJ2-3; V gene: TRBV29-1; CDR3 protein: SVEDPGLAGGPIDTQY
J gene: TRBJ2-4; V gene: TRBV6-2/TRBV6-3; CDR3 protein: ASSYLAELFY
J gene: TRBJ1-1; V gene: TRBV7-3; CDR3 protein: ASSLQGYTEAF
J gene: TRBJ1-2; V gene: TRBV6-1; CDR3 protein: ASSEEELGGYT
J gene: TRBJ2-7; V gene: TRBV5-4; CDR3 protein: ESGGKPRQY
J gene: TRBJ2-7; V gene: TRBV19; CDR3 protein: ASSIGSPRGEQY
J gene: TRBJ2-7; V gene: TRBV29-1; CDR3 protein: SVSPGGYDEQY
J gene: TRBJ1-1; V gene: TRBV18; CDR3 protein: ASSLDRREAF
J gene: TRBJ1-1; V gene: TRBV27; CDR3 protein: ASSDRDRGLGLNTEAF
J gene: TRBJ1-5; V gene: TRBV2; CDR3 protein: ASSREGFNQPQH
J gene: TRBJ1-2; V gene: TRBV10-2; CDR3 protein: ASRVQGGYGYT
J gene: TRBJ1-2; V gene: TRBV6-5; CDR3 protein: ASSPNIARAGYT
J gene: TRBJ2-1; V gene: TRBV24-1; CDR3 protein: ATSDARTSGSGDEQF
J gene: TRBJ2-7; V gene: TRBV6-5; CDR3 protein: ASSYSIRSYEQY
J gene: TRBJ2-3; V gene: TRBV6-1; CDR3 protein: ASSEGRRVDTQY
J gene: TRBJ1-4; V gene: TRBV27; CDR3 protein: ASSSSTASTNEKLF
J gene: TRBJ1-5; V gene: TRBV24-1; CDR3 protein: ATSESGTGSNQPQH
J gene: TRBJ2-3; V gene: TRBV28; CDR3 protein: ASSLLFSRTGKFSDTQY
J gene: TRBJ2-3; V gene: TRBV9; CDR3 protein: ASSVGPTDTQY
J gene: TRBJ2-1; V gene: TRBV9; CDR3 protein: ASSVGGSGGLYNEQF
J gene: TRBJ1-2; V gene: TRBV27; CDR3 protein: ASSSTDSAGYT
J gene: TRBJ2-7; V gene: TRBV28; CDR3 protein: ASSLSRLAWEQY
J gene: TRBJ1-2; V gene: TRBV5-1; CDR3 protein: ASSSGQGGKGYT
J gene: TRBJ2-7; V gene: TRBV6-1; CDR3 protein: ASSEEPGYEQY
J gene: TRBJ1-3; V gene: TRBV10-1; CDR3 protein: APKNFSGNTIY
J gene: TRBJ2-3; V gene: TRBV6-5; CDR3 protein: ASRPGLAGSDTQY
J gene: TRBJ2-5; V gene: TRBV12-3/TRBV12-4; CDR3 protein: ASSYVGTETQY
J gene: TRBJ2-1; V gene: TRBV25-1; CDR3 protein: ASSDGRGEQF
J gene: TRBJ2-1; V gene: TRBV28; CDR3 protein: ATLGRETYNEQF